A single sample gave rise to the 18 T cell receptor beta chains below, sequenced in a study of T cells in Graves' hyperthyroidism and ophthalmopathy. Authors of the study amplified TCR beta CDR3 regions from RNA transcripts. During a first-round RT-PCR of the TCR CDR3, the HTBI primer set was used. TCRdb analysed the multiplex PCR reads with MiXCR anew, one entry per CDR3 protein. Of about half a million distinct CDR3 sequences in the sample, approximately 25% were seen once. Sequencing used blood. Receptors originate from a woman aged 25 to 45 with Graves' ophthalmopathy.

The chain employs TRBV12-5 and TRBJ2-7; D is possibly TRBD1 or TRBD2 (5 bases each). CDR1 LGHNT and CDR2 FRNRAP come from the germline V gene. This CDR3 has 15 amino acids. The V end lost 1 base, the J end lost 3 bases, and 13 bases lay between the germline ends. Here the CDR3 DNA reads TGTGCTAGTGGTTTGGCCGGGACGCCTCTCTACGAGCAGTACTTC. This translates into CASGLAGTPLYEQYF.

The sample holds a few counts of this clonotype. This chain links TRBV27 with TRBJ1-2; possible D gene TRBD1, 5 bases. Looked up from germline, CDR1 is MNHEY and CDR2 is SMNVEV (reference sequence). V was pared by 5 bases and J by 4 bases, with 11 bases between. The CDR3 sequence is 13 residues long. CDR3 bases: TGTGCCAGCAGTAAGGGGTGGGGCTATGGCTACACCTTC. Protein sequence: CASSKGWGYGYTF.

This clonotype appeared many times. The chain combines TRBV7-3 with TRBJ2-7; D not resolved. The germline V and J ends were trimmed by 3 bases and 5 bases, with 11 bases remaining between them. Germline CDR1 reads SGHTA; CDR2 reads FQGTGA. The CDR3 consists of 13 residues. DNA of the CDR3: TGTGCCAGCAGCTTCCAGCCCTGGGACGAGCAGTACTTC. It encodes CASSFQPWDEQYF. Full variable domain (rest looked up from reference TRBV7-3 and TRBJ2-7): GAGVSQTPSNKVTEKGKYVELRCDPISGHTALYWYRQSLGQGPEFLIYFQGTGAADDSGLPNDRFFAVRPEGSVSTLKIQRTERGDSAVYLCASSFQPWDEQYFGPGTRLTVT.

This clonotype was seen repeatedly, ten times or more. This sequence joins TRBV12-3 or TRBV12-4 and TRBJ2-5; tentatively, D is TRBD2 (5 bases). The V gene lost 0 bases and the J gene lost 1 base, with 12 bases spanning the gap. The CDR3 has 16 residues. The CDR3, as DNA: TGTGCCAGCAGTTTAGCGCGACGCGAGGGCCAAGAGACCCAGTACTTC. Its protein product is CASSLARREGQETQYF.

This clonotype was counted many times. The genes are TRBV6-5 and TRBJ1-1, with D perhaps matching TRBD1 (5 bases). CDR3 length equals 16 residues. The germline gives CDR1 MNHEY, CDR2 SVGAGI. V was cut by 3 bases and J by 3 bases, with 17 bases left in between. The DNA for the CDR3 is TGTGCCAGCAGTTATGGGCAGGGTGGCTTGGACACTGAAGCTTTCTTT. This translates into CASSYGQGGLDTEAFF.

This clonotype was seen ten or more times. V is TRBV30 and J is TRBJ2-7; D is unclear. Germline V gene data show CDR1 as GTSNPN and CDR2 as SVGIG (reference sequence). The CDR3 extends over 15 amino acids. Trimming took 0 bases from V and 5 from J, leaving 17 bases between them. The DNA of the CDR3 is TGTGCCTGGAGTGTACGACTGGACCTCCCTAACGAGCAGTACTTC. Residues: CAWSVRLDLPNEQYF.

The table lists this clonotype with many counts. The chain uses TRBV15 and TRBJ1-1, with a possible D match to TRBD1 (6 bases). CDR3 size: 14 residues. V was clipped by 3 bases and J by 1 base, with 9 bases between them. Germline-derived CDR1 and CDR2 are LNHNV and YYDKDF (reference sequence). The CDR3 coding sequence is TGTGCCACCAGCAGCGGACAGCCGAACACTGAAGCTTTCTTT. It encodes CATSSGQPNTEAFF.

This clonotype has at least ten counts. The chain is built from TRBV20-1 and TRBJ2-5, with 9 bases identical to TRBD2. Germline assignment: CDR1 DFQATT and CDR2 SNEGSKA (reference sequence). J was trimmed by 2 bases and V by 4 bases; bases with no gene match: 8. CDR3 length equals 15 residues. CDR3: CSAIPTSGYQETQYF. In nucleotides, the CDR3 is TGCAGTGCTATTCCGACTAGCGGATATCAAGAGACCCAGTACTTC.

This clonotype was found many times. In nucleotides, the CDR3 is TGTGCCAGCAGTTACGGGACAGGGGGCGTAAACACTGAAGCTTTCTTT. Protein sequence: CASSYGTGGVNTEAFF. The rearrangement joins TRBV6-5 to TRBJ1-1; 12 positions match TRBD1. The CDR3 loop spans 16 amino acids. Germline assignment: CDR1 MNHEY and CDR2 SVGAGI. V lost 2 bases and J lost 2; bases outside the gene matches: 3.

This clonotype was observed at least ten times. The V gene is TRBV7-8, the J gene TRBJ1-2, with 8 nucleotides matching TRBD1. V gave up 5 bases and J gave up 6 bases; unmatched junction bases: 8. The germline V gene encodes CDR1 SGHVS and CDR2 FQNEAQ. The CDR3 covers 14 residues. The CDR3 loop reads CASSEAQGAHGYTF. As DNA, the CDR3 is TGTGCCAGCAGCGAAGCTCAGGGGGCACATGGCTACACCTTC.

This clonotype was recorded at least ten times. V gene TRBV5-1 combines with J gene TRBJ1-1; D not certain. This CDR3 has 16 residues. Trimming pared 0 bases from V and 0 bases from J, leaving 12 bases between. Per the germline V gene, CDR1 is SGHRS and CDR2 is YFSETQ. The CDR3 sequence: CASSLVRESLNTEAFF. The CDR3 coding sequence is TGCGCCAGCAGCTTGGTTCGCGAGTCCCTGAACACTGAAGCTTTCTTT.

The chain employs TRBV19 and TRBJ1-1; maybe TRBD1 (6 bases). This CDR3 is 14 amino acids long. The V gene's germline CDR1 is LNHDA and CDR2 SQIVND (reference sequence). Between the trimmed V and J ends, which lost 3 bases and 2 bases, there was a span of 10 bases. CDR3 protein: CASSMLDRNTEAFF. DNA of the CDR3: TGTGCCAGTAGTATGCTGGACAGAAACACTGAAGCTTTCTTT.

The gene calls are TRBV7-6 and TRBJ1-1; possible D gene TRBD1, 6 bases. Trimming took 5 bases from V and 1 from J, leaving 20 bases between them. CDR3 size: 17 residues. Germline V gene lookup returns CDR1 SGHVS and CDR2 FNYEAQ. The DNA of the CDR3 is TGTGCCAGCAGCCGGGACATGGCGTCTTCGGCGAACACTGAAGCTTTCTTT. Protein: CASSRDMASSANTEAFF.

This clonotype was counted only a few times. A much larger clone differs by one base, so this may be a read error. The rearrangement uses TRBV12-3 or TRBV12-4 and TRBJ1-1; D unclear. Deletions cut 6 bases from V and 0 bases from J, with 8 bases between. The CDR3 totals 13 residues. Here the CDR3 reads CASRGVLNTEAFF. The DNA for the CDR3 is TGTGCCAGCAGGGGCGTCCTGAACACTGAAGCTTTCTTT.

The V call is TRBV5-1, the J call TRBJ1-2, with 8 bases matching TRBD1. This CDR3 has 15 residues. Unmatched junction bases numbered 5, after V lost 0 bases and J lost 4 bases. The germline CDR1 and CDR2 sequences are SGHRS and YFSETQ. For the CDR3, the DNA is TGCGCCAGCAGCTTGGCGGACAGGGCGGCCTATGGCTACACCTTC. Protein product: CASSLADRAAYGYTF.

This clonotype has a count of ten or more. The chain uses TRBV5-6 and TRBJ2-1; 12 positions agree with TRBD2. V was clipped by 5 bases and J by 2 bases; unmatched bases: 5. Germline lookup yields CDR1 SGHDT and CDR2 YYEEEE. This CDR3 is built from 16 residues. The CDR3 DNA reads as TGTGCCAGCAGGGGCCGGACTAGCGGGGCCTACAATGAGCAGTTCTTC. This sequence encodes CASRGRTSGAYNEQFF.

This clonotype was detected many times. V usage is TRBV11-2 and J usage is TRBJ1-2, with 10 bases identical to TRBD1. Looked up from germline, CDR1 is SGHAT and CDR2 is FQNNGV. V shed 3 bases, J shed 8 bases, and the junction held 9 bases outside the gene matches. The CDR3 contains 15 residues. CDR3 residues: CASSLTGQGTGGYTF. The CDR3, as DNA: TGTGCCAGCAGCTTGACGGGACAGGGGACGGGGGGCTACACCTTC. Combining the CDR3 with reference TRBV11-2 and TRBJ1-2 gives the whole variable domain EAGVAQSPRYKIIEKRQSVAFWCNPISGHATLYWYQQILGQGPKLLIQFQNNGVVDDSQLPKDRFSAERLKGVDSTLKIQPAKLEDSAVYLCASSLTGQGTGGYTFGSGTRLTVV.

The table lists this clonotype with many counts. The chain's CDR3 is CASSQELGTEAFF. The CDR3 region has the DNA TGCGCCAGCAGCCAAGAACTGGGGACTGAAGCTTTCTTT. The genes are TRBV4-3 and TRBJ1-1; no firm D call. The V end lost 0 bases, the J end lost 5 bases, and 7 bases lay between the germline ends. CDR3 length: 13 amino acids. Per the germline V gene, CDR1 is LGHNA and CDR2 is YSLEER.